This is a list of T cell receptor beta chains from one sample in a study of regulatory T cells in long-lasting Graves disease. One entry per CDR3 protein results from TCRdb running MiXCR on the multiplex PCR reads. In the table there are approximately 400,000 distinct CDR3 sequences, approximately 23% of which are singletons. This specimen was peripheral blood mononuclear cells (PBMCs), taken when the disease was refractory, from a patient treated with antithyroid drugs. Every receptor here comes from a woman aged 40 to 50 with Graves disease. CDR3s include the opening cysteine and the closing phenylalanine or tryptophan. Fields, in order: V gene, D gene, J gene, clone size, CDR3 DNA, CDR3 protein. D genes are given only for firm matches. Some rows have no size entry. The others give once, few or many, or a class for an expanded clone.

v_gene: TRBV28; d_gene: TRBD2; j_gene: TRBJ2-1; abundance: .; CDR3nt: TGTGCCAGCAGTTTTGTAGCGGGAGTAAGCGATGAGCAGTTCTTC; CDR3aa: CASSFVAGVSDEQFF
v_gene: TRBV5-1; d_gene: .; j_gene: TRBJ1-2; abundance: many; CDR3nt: TGCGCCGGCTCGGTGGACGTCTTCTATGGCTACACCTTC; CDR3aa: CAGSVDVFYGYTF
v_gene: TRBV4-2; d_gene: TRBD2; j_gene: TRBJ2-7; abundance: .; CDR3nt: TGTGCCAGCAGCCGAGGGACTAGCGGGAGAAACGAGCAGTACTTC; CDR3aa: CASSRGTSGRNEQYF
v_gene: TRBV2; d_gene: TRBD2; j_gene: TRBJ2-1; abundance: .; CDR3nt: TGTGCCAGCAGTGAAAGGGTCCTAGCGGGAGGGCTGAACAATGAGCAGTTCTTC; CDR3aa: CASSERVLAGGLNNEQFF
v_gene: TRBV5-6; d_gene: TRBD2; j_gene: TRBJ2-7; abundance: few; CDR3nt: TGTGCCAGCAGCAGTGCCGGGACTAGCGTCTACGAGCAGTACTTC; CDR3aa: CASSSAGTSVYEQYF
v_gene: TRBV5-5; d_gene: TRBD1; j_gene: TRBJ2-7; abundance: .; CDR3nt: TGTGCCAGCAGCTTCGGGACAGCTATTTCCTACGAGCAGTACTTC; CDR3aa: CASSFGTAISYEQYF
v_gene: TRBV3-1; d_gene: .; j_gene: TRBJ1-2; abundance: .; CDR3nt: TGTGCCAGCAGCCAAGACCCACAGGGAGGCTATGGCTACACCTTC; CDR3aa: CASSQDPQGGYGYTF
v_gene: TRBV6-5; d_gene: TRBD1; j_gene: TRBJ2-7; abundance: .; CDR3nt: TGTGCCAGCAGTTATGAATCACTAGGGGGCCTCGCTCGGGAGCAGTACTTC; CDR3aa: CASSYESLGGLAREQYF
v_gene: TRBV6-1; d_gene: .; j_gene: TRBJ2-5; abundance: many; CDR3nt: TGTGCCAGCAGTGAGTCCCCGGGACAAGAGACCCAGTACTTC; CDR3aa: CASSESPGQETQYF
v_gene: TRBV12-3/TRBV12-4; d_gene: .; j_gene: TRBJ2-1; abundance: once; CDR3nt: TGTGCCAGCAGTTTAGCGGAAGGGGTCGATGAGCAGTTCTTC; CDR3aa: CASSLAEGVDEQFF
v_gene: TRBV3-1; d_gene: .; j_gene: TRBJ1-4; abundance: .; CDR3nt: TGTGCCAGCAGCCCATCGGGGGGGGAAGTTGAAAAACTGTTTTTT; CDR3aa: CASSPSGGEVEKLFF
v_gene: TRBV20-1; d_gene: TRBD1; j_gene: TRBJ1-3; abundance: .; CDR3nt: TGCAGTGCCGCGACAGGGCCAGGAAACACCATATATTTT; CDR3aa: CSAATGPGNTIYF
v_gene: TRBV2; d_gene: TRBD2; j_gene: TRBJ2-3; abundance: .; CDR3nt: TGTGCCAGCAGGACCCCCTGGCGGGAGAACACAGATACGCAGTATTTT; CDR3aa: CASRTPWRENTDTQYF
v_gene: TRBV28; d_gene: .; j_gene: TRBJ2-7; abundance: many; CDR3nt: TGTGCCAGCAGTGATGACTATTCCTACGAGCAGTACTTC; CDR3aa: CASSDDYSYEQYF
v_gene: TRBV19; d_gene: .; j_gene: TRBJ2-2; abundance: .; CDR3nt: TGTGCCAGTAGTATTGGGGGGCTAGTCACCGGGGAGCTGTTTTTT; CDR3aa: CASSIGGLVTGELFF
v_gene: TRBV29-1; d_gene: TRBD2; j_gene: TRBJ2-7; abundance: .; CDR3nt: TGCAGCGTTGAGTTACTAGCGGGAGTTGGAGGCGAGCAGTACTTC; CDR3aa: CSVELLAGVGGEQYF
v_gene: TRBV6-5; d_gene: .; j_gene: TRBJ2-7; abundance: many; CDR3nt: TGTGCCAGCAGTTACGCTGGGTCTAGCTCCTACGAGCAGTACTTC; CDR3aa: CASSYAGSSSYEQYF